A selection of T cell receptor beta chains follows, all from one sample in a study of shared clonotypes between healthy human individuals. Profiled with immunoSEQ multiplex PCR; TCRdb holds only in-frame clones, not every one. This table has about half a million clones, over 70% appearing once. The source material was PBMCs. These receptors all stem from a woman aged 40-49 years in good health. Some clones in this sample may be carry-over from other donors' samples. Both conserved end residues are part of each CDR3. D genes are given only for firm matches. Expanded clones are given a class, and other clones once, few, many or no size at all.

j_gene: TRBJ2-1
len: 15
abundance: .
v_gene: TRBV5-4
d_gene: .
CDR3nt: TGTGCCAGCAGCACCGGGGTGGGGTGGGTGCATGAGCAGTTCTTC
CDR3aa: CASSTGVGWVHEQFF

j_gene: TRBJ2-1
len: 14
abundance: .
v_gene: TRBV9
d_gene: .
CDR3nt: TGTGCCAGCAGCGTGTTTGACAACGTCCATGAGCAGTTCTTC
CDR3aa: CASSVFDNVHEQFF

j_gene: TRBJ2-7
len: 12
abundance: .
v_gene: TRBV7-9
d_gene: .
CDR3nt: TGTGCCAGCAGCTTGACGGGCTACGAGCAGTACTTC
CDR3aa: CASSLTGYEQYF

j_gene: TRBJ2-7
len: 14
abundance: .
v_gene: TRBV5-1
d_gene: TRBD2
CDR3nt: TGCGCCAGCAGTCAGACTAGCGAACCCTACGAGCAGTACTTC
CDR3aa: CASSQTSEPYEQYF

j_gene: TRBJ1-1
len: 13
abundance: .
v_gene: TRBV30
d_gene: TRBD1
CDR3nt: TGTGCCTGGAGTAGGCAGGGGGGGACTGAAGCTTTCTTT
CDR3aa: CAWSRQGGTEAFF

j_gene: TRBJ2-3
len: 15
abundance: .
v_gene: TRBV28
d_gene: TRBD1
CDR3nt: TGTGCCAGCAGTTTAGTGACAGGGGGCCCAGATACGCAGTATTTT
CDR3aa: CASSLVTGGPDTQYF

j_gene: TRBJ2-3
len: 12
abundance: .
v_gene: TRBV2
d_gene: .
CDR3nt: TGTGCCAGCCAGCAGGGGGGAGTGAAGCAGTATTTT
CDR3aa: CASQQGGVKQYF

j_gene: TRBJ2-7
len: 14
abundance: few
v_gene: TRBV7-2
d_gene: .
CDR3nt: TGTGCCAGCAGCTTAGACGGGGCCTCCTACGAGCAGTACTTC
CDR3aa: CASSLDGASYEQYF

j_gene: TRBJ2-3
len: 16
abundance: .
v_gene: TRBV5-6
d_gene: .
CDR3nt: TGTGCCAGCAGCCCGTGGCCCGTAGGGGGCACAGATACGCAGTATTTT
CDR3aa: CASSPWPVGGTDTQYF

j_gene: TRBJ2-7
len: 16
abundance: .
v_gene: TRBV7-8
d_gene: TRBD1
CDR3nt: TGTGCCAGCAGCTTAGGTGTTCGGACAGGAGGATACGAGCAGTACTTC
CDR3aa: CASSLGVRTGGYEQYF